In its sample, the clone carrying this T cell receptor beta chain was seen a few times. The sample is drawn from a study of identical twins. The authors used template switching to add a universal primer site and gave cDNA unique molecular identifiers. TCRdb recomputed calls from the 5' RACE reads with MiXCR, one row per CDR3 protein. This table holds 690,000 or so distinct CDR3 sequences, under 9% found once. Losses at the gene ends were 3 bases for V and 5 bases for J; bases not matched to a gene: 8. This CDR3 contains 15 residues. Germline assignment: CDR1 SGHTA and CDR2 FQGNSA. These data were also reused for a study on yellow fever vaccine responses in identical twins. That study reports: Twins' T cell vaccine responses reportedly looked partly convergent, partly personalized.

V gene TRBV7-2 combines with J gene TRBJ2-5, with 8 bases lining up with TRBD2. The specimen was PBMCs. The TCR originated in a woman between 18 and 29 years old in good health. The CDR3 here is CASSFLGGGYETQYF. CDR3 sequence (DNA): TGTGCCAGCAGCTTTCTCGGGGGGGGCTATGAGACCCAGTACTTC.